This T cell receptor (beta chain) is from a study of blood T cell repertoires in COVID-19. Study information: Donors in the United States, Italy and Spain gave samples during acute or convalescent COVID-19.

Assay: immunoSEQ multiplex PCR; the TCRdb copy retains only in-frame clones and omits some. Here the sample spans 380,000 or so clones, about 90% being singletons. Recruits, aged roughly 18 to 89 years, lived in about two dozen US areas. Donors were grouped by their self-reported clinical history. What the recovered Cohort 3 donors had was two negative PCRs, clearance, or symptom resolution. Germline V gene data show CDR1 as MGHRA and CDR2 as YSYEKL. CDR3 length equals 14 residues. The V and J ends lost 4 bases and 3 bases respectively, with 13 bases between them. The J gene is TRBJ2-7, the V gene TRBV4-1; tentatively, D is TRBD2 (6 bases). The sequenced material came from PBMCs or T cells enriched from blood (not recorded which). The TCR was taken from a man aged 25-40 years who had recovered from COVID-19. In DNA form, the CDR3 reads TGCGCCAGCAGCCCAGGATCGGGAGACTACGAGCAGTACTTC. Translation gives CASSPGSGDYEQYF.